The 16 T cell receptor beta chains listed next were all sequenced from one sample in a study of radiotherapy plus CTLA-4 blockade in lung cancer. Here immunoSEQ multiplex PCR was the method, and the copy in TCRdb shows in-frame clones only, minus some. Of about 72,000 clones in the sample, approximately 80% are singletons; the top ten hold around 4%. The specimen comprised peripheral blood, sampled from a patient treated with radiotherapy plus ipilimumab. These receptors were collected from a human donor with non-small cell lung cancer who had a partial response to radiotherapy plus ipilimumab.

The genes are TRBV9 and TRBJ2-7; TRBD2 is a possible D gene (5 bases). The ends were cut back, 4 bases at V and 0 bases at J, with 14 bases in the middle. The CDR3 covers 15 residues. CDR1 and CDR2 from the germline V gene are SGDLS and YYNGEE. In DNA form, the CDR3 reads TGTGCCAGCAGCCCGCAATCGGGGTCCTCCTACGAGCAGTACTTC. The encoded protein is CASSPQSGSSYEQYF.

This rearrangement joins TRBV18 to TRBJ1-1; 7 nucleotides line up with TRBD1. CDR1 is KGHSH, CDR2 LQKENI, per germline. With 3 bases clipped from V and 3 bases from J, the junction kept 1 base outside the gene matches. The CDR3 runs to 13 residues. CDR3 in amino acids: CASSPQGDTEAFF. In DNA, the CDR3 is TGTGCCAGCTCACCCCAGGGGGACACTGAAGCTTTCTTT. Variable domain in full (rest from reference TRBV18 and TRBJ1-1): NAGVMQNPRHLVRRRGQEARLRCSPMKGHSHVYWYRQLPEEGLKFMVYLQKENIIDESGMPKERFSAEFPKEGPSILRIQQVVRGDSAAYFCASSPQGDTEAFFGQGTRLTVV.

The chain recombines TRBV9 with TRBJ2-1; TRBD2 is a possible D gene (5 bases). Trimming stripped 4 bases from V and 4 bases from J, with 15 bases between. CDR1 and CDR2 from the germline V gene are SGDLS and YYNGEE. This CDR3 is 15 amino acids long. The CDR3 sequence is CASSPRTGGYNEQFF. CDR3 in DNA: TGTGCCAGCAGCCCCCGGACTGGAGGATACAATGAGCAGTTCTTC. The entire variable domain, with the rest obtained from reference TRBV9 and TRBJ2-1, is as follows: DSGVTQTPKHLITATGQRVTLRCSPRSGDLSVYWYQQSLDQGLQFLIQYYNGEERAKGNILERFSAQQFPDLHSELNLSSLELGDSALYFCASSPRTGGYNEQFFGPGTRLTVL.

This clone was detected once. The genes are TRBV11-3 and TRBJ1-5, with D perhaps TRBD1 (6 bases). CDR3 size: 18 residues. Trimming removed 0 bases at V and 1 base at J, with 16 bases between. CDR1 is SGHNT, CDR2 YENEEA, per germline. The CDR3 region has the DNA TGTGCCAGCAGCTTAGAAAGCTGGGGGCGCATGAGCAATCAGCCCCAGCATTTT. Translated: CASSLESWGRMSNQPQHF.

The rearrangement uses TRBV28 and TRBJ1-5, with 8 bases lining up with TRBD1. With 10 bases clipped from V and 4 bases from J, the junction kept 15 bases outside the gene matches. CDR1 is MDHEN and CDR2 is SYDVKM in the germline V gene. The CDR3 consists of 16 residues. The CDR3 nucleotides are TGTGCCACCCTTTGGGGGACAGGAAATTCGAATCAGCCCCAGCATTTT. Its protein product is CATLWGTGNSNQPQHF. Supplemented by reference TRBV28 and TRBJ1-5, the full variable domain reads DVKVTQSSRYLVKRTGEKVFLECVQDMDHENMFWYRQDPGLGLRLIYFSYDVKMKEKGDIPEGYSVSREKKERFSLILESASTNQTSMYLCATLWGTGNSNQPQHFGDGTRLSIL.

V and J are TRBV6-1 and TRBJ2-7; D might be TRBD2 (6 bases). Germline CDR1 and CDR2: MNHNS and SASEGT. V dropped 3 bases and J dropped 4 bases, with 10 bases sitting between them. The CDR3 has 13 residues. This CDR3 reads CASSDLGSYEQYF. The DNA of the CDR3 is TGTGCCAGCAGTGATCTCGGGAGTTACGAGCAGTACTTC.

The rearrangement uses TRBV28 and TRBJ2-1; 9 nucleotides line up with TRBD1. This CDR3 is 15 amino acids long. J gave up 7 bases and V 4 bases, and 8 bases lay outside the gene matches. Germline assignment: CDR1 MDHEN and CDR2 SYDVKM. CDR3 nucleotide sequence: TGTGCCAGCAGTTGGTCCGGGACAGGGCGGAATGAGCAGTTCTTC. Its translation is CASSWSGTGRNEQFF. Using reference TRBV28 and TRBJ2-1 for the parts outside the CDR3, the full variable domain is DVKVTQSSRYLVKRTGEKVFLECVQDMDHENMFWYRQDPGLGLRLIYFSYDVKMKEKGDIPEGYSVSREKKERFSLILESASTNQTSMYLCASSWSGTGRNEQFFGPGTRLTVL.

The V call is TRBV28, the J call TRBJ1-1, with D unresolved. Germline V gene data show CDR1 as MDHEN and CDR2 as SYDVKM. The CDR3 is 13 residues long. The germline V and J ends were trimmed by 11 bases and 1 base, with 14 bases remaining between them. Here the CDR3 reads CAGKEGPNTEAFF. The DNA for the CDR3 is TGTGCCGGAAAAGAGGGCCCGAACACTGAAGCTTTCTTT.

This clone came up a few times. The chain joins TRBV5-1 to TRBJ1-4; TRBD1 aligns across 7 bases. Looked up from germline, CDR1 is SGHRS and CDR2 is YFSETQ. CDR3 length equals 14 residues. The J segment lost 5 bases and the V segment lost 1 base, leaving 2 bases of the junction unmatched. CDR3 region: CASSLTGVNEKLFF. DNA of the CDR3: TGCGCCAGCAGCTTGACAGGGGTGAATGAAAAACTGTTTTTT. Full variable domain (missing parts from reference TRBV5-1 and TRBJ1-4): KAGVTQTPRYLIKTRGQQVTLSCSPISGHRSVSWYQQTPGQGLQFLFEYFSETQRNKGNFPGRFSGRQFSNSRSEMNVSTLELGDSALYLCASSLTGVNEKLFFGSGTQLSVL.

The chain combines TRBV11-3 with TRBJ2-3; TRBD2 matches 8 bases. Germline V gives CDR1 SGHNT, CDR2 YENEEA. V shed 5 bases, J shed 1 base, and the junction held 8 bases outside the gene matches. The CDR3 extends over 16 amino acids. CDR3 DNA: TGTGCCAGCAGCCTGGGGGGAGCGGGAGGCACAGATACGCAGTATTTT. This codes for CASSLGGAGGTDTQYF. The variable domain in full, with the rest retrieved from reference TRBV11-3 and TRBJ2-3, is EAGVVQSPRYKIIEKKQPVAFWCNPISGHNTLYWYLQNLGQGPELLIRYENEEAVDDSQLPKDRFSAERLKGVDSTLKIQPAELGDSAVYLCASSLGGAGGTDTQYFGPGTRLTVL.

V and J are TRBV11-2 and TRBJ2-1; D might be TRBD2 (5 bases). Germline lookup yields CDR1 SGHAT and CDR2 FQNNGV. This CDR3 spans 11 amino acids. With 5 bases removed from V and 7 bases from J, the gap between germline ends came to 6 bases. DNA for the CDR3: TGTGCCAGCAGCCCGGGAAATGAGCAGTTCTTC. Translating gives CASSPGNEQFF.

This clone showed up just a few times. The gene calls are TRBV2 and TRBJ2-7, with TRBD2 matching over 15 bases. Losses at the gene ends were 10 bases for V and 5 bases for J; bases not matched to a gene: 6. CDR1 is SNHLY and CDR2 is FYNNEI in the germline V gene. CDR3 length: 14 residues. The CDR3 reads CAIWTSGGGDEQYF. CDR3 nucleotides: TGTGCCATATGGACTAGCGGGGGGGGCGACGAGCAGTACTTC.

The chain couples TRBV7-8 to TRBJ2-5; TRBD2 agrees at 8 bases. V dropped 5 bases and J dropped 4; count of bases not matched to a gene: 21. The CDR3 totals 19 residues. Per germline, CDR1 SGHVS and CDR2 FQNEAQ. DNA of the CDR3: TGTGCCAGCAGCCCCAGTCGTGGCGGGAGGCCTGGGGAGGGAGAGACCCAGTACTTC. Translation gives CASSPSRGGRPGEGETQYF.

J is TRBJ2-7 and V is TRBV7-9; 7 nucleotides agree with TRBD2. CDR1 is SEHNR and CDR2 is FQNEAQ in the germline V gene (reference sequence). The CDR3 has 15 residues. Trimming cost V 4 bases and J 5 bases; bases outside gene matches: 11. The CDR3 sequence is CASSSMGEGAHEQYF. CDR3 sequence (DNA): TGTGCCAGCAGCTCGATGGGGGAGGGAGCACACGAGCAGTACTTC.

The chain joins TRBV5-4 to TRBJ2-2; D remains ambiguous. In germline, CDR1 is SGHNT, CDR2 YYREEE (reference sequence). The V end was cut by 2 bases, the J end by 3 bases, with 11 bases between. CDR3 length: 15 amino acids. The CDR3 DNA follows: TGTGCCAGCAGCTTCGGTCAGACTTACACCGGGGAGCTGTTTTTT. It is translated as CASSFGQTYTGELFF.

The V and J genes are TRBV5-6 and TRBJ2-2; a possible D gene is TRBD1 (6 bases). The germline CDR1 and CDR2 sequences are SGHDT and YYEEEE. V lost 1 base to trimming and J lost 0 bases, with 7 bases between them. The CDR3 is 15 amino acids. The DNA for the CDR3 is TGTGCCAGCAGCTTGCCAGGGGCGAACACCGGGGAGCTGTTTTTT. Translating gives CASSLPGANTGELFF.